A selection of T cell receptor beta chains follows, all from one sample in a study of blood T cell repertoires in COVID-19. Libraries were prepared by immunoSEQ multiplex PCR; TCRdb keeps only in-frame clonotypes and omits some of them. This sample carries hundreds of thousands of clones, about 86% of them seen once, and the ten largest clones take roughly 9.4%. Sequenced sample: PBMCs or T cells enriched from blood (not recorded which). These TCRs come from a woman in her fifties or sixties who had recovered from COVID-19. The CDR3 runs from the conserved cysteine through the conserved F or W. A D gene is named only where the DNA matches it firmly.

v_call: TRBV19
j_call: TRBJ2-7
d_call: TRBD2
cdr3_nt: TGTGCCAGTAGTCGGACTAGAGGCAACGAGCAGTACTTC
cdr3_aa: CASSRTRGNEQYF

v_call: TRBV3-1/TRBV3-2
j_call: TRBJ1-2
d_call: NA
cdr3_nt: TGTGCCAGCAGCCACCGACAGACTAACTATGGCTACACCTTC
cdr3_aa: CASSHRQTNYGYTF

v_call: TRBV18
j_call: TRBJ1-2
d_call: NA
cdr3_nt: TGTGCCAGCTCACCAGACAGGACAAACTATGGCTACACCTTC
cdr3_aa: CASSPDRTNYGYTF

v_call: TRBV18
j_call: TRBJ1-1
d_call: NA
cdr3_nt: TGTGCCAGCTCACCAAACACGGCGGGCACTGAAGCTTTCTTT
cdr3_aa: CASSPNTAGTEAFF

v_call: TRBV9
j_call: TRBJ2-5
d_call: NA
cdr3_nt: TGTGCCAGCAGCGTAGGGGCAGGCCATTTAACACAAGAGACCCAGTACTTC
cdr3_aa: CASSVGAGHLTQETQYF

v_call: TRBV11-2
j_call: TRBJ2-7
d_call: TRBD1
cdr3_nt: TGTGCCAGCAGCTTGACAGGGTTCTACGAGCAGTACTTC
cdr3_aa: CASSLTGFYEQYF

v_call: TRBV7-9
j_call: TRBJ2-5
d_call: NA
cdr3_nt: TGTGCCAGCAGCTTAGGGACAGAAGAGACCCAGTACTTC
cdr3_aa: CASSLGTEETQYF

v_call: TRBV5-6
j_call: TRBJ1-2
d_call: NA
cdr3_nt: TGTGCCAGCAGCCGCAATGGACGGGGGACCTTC
cdr3_aa: CASSRNGRGTF

v_call: TRBV2
j_call: TRBJ2-2
d_call: NA
cdr3_nt: TGTGCCAGCTTTGACGGCAGCGCCGGGGAGCTGTTTTTT
cdr3_aa: CASFDGSAGELFF

v_call: TRBV19
j_call: TRBJ1-5
d_call: NA
cdr3_nt: TGTGCCACCCGCGGCCAGACCAATCAGCCCCAGCATTTT
cdr3_aa: CATRGQTNQPQHF

v_call: TRBV5-8
j_call: TRBJ1-1
d_call: NA
cdr3_nt: TGTGCCAGCAGCTTGGATCGGACAGCTGAAGCTTTCTTT
cdr3_aa: CASSLDRTAEAFF

v_call: TRBV29-1
j_call: TRBJ1-2
d_call: NA
cdr3_nt: TGCAGCGTTGAATCGGGGGACTACTATGGCTACACCTTC
cdr3_aa: CSVESGDYYGYTF

v_call: TRBV7-9
j_call: TRBJ1-5
d_call: NA
cdr3_nt: TGTGCCAGCAGCTTTCAAAAGGGACAGCATTTT
cdr3_aa: CASSFQKGQHF

v_call: TRBV2
j_call: TRBJ2-3
d_call: NA
cdr3_nt: TGTGCCAGCAGTGAGTGGCAAACGCAGTATTTT
cdr3_aa: CASSEWQTQYF

v_call: TRBV30
j_call: TRBJ1-1
d_call: NA
cdr3_nt: TGTGCCTGGATTCCGGGGAGGACTGAAGCTTTCTTT
cdr3_aa: CAWIPGRTEAFF

v_call: TRBV18
j_call: TRBJ2-7
d_call: TRBD1
cdr3_nt: TGTGCCAGCTCACGATCATCCCCTGGACAGGGGGCCGGGGGGAAGTCCTACGAGCAGTACTTC
cdr3_aa: CASSRSSPGQGAGGKSYEQYF

v_call: TRBV4-1
j_call: TRBJ1-2
d_call: NA
cdr3_nt: TGCGCCAGCAGCCAAGGGGGGGTCGGCAGGAAAATCTATGGCTACACCTTC
cdr3_aa: CASSQGGVGRKIYGYTF

v_call: TRBV14
j_call: TRBJ1-6
d_call: NA
cdr3_nt: TGTGCCAGCAGCTCCCGGGACTCTTATTCACCCCTCCACTTT
cdr3_aa: CASSSRDSYSPLHF

v_call: TRBV24-1
j_call: TRBJ2-5
d_call: TRBD2
cdr3_nt: TGTGCCACCAGTGAGGGGGGTCTAGCGGGGAAAGAAGAGACCCAGTACTTC
cdr3_aa: CATSEGGLAGKEETQYF

v_call: TRBV29-1
j_call: TRBJ1-2
d_call: NA
cdr3_nt: TGCAGCGTAGAACCCAGGGGCCCTATCTATGGCTACACCTTC
cdr3_aa: CSVEPRGPIYGYTF

v_call: TRBV18
j_call: TRBJ1-1
d_call: NA
cdr3_nt: TGTGCCAGCTCACGAGAGTTCGGAGGCGAGGCTTTCTTT
cdr3_aa: CASSREFGGEAFF

v_call: TRBV10-3
j_call: TRBJ1-2
d_call: NA
cdr3_nt: TGTGCCATCAGACGCGCAGGCTATGGCTACACCTTC
cdr3_aa: CAIRRAGYGYTF

v_call: TRBV7-2
j_call: TRBJ2-7
d_call: NA
cdr3_nt: TGTGCCAGCAGCTCAGAACAGGGTTGGCGGCACGAGCAGTACTTC
cdr3_aa: CASSSEQGWRHEQYF

v_call: TRBV5-1
j_call: TRBJ2-3
d_call: TRBD1
cdr3_nt: TGCGCCAGCAGAGGGACAGGGGGCACAGATACGCAGTATTTT
cdr3_aa: CASRGTGGTDTQYF

v_call: TRBV4-1
j_call: TRBJ1-1
d_call: TRBD1
cdr3_nt: TGCGCCAGCAGCCACCCGGCCCGGGACAGGGGGTCTGAAGCTTTCTTT
cdr3_aa: CASSHPARDRGSEAFF

v_call: TRBV30
j_call: TRBJ1-1
d_call: NA
cdr3_nt: TGTGCCTGGAGGGCAGTCACTGAAGCTTTCTTT
cdr3_aa: CAWRAVTEAFF

v_call: TRBV7-9
j_call: TRBJ2-7
d_call: NA
cdr3_nt: TGTGCCAGCAGCTCATACGTAGGCGACAGGGAGGAAAGCTACGAGCAGTACTTC
cdr3_aa: CASSSYVGDREESYEQYF

v_call: TRBV6-2/TRBV6-3
j_call: TRBJ1-6
d_call: NA
cdr3_nt: TGTGCCAGCAGCTATTACCTAAATTCACCCCTCCACTTT
cdr3_aa: CASSYYLNSPLHF

v_call: TRBV7-8
j_call: TRBJ2-5
d_call: TRBD2
cdr3_nt: TGTGCCAGCAGCCACTGGACTAGCGGGGGGGCCGGTGAGACCCAGTACTTC
cdr3_aa: CASSHWTSGGAGETQYF

v_call: TRBV5-1
j_call: TRBJ1-2
d_call: NA
cdr3_nt: TGCGCCAGCAGCTTGGACCGCAAACCTAGTCAATATGGCTACACCTTC
cdr3_aa: CASSLDRKPSQYGYTF

v_call: TRBV5-8
j_call: TRBJ1-5
d_call: TRBD1
cdr3_nt: TGTGCCAGCAGCCCTTGGGACAGGGCCGGAGGCAATCAGCCCCAGCATTTT
cdr3_aa: CASSPWDRAGGNQPQHF

v_call: TRBV3-1/TRBV3-2
j_call: TRBJ1-4
d_call: NA
cdr3_nt: TGTGCCAGCAGCCAACTTTTGGGAGGCGAAAAACTGTTTTTT
cdr3_aa: CASSQLLGGEKLFF